This T cell receptor (beta chain) originates from a study of cytomegalovirus exposure and HLA in healthy donors. The PCR had 60 Vbeta and 13 Jbeta primers. The repertoire was sequenced with immunoSEQ multiplex PCR; TCRdb's copy has only in-frame clones and lacks some. The sample yields 70,000 to 90,000 clones, around 80% seen once. The V gene's germline CDR1 is MNHEY and CDR2 SVGAGI. V was shortened by 0 bases and J by 4 bases, with 12 bases between the two germline ends. The length of the CDR3 is 15 residues. This clonotype was obtained from a male donor in good health and CMV-seropositive. This sequence joins TRBV6-5 and TRBJ1-2, with D tentatively TRBD1 (5 bases). The source material was PBMCs. CDR3 DNA sequence: TGTGCCAGCAGTTACTCGGGGGGTCGTGTCTATGGCTACACCTTC. This sequence encodes CASSYSGGRVYGYTF.